This entry is about one T cell receptor (beta chain). Its specificity is not known. This entry comes from a study of breast tumors, draining lymph nodes, adjacent tissues. General study results and limits: Tumor repertoires ranked between lymph nodes and nontumor tissue in diversity, with V and J gene preferences.

The lymph nodes were axillary draining lymph nodes from breast cancer patients. Using its own MiXCR run on the multiplex PCR reads, TCRdb lists one record per CDR3 protein. The sample holds roughly 86,000 distinct CDR3 sequences, approximately 19% seen once. Germline-derived CDR1 and CDR2 are LGHDT and YNNKEL (reference sequence). This CDR3 region has 14 residues. V lost 2 bases and J lost 7; bases outside the gene matches: 5. The sample taken for sequencing was axillary lymph node tissue. This receptor was identified in a female donor with breast cancer. Some clones in this sample may be carry-over from other donors' samples. The chain carries TRBV3-1 and TRBJ1-5; 7 bases agree with TRBD1. This chain's CDR3 is CASSQRQGEQPQHF. CDR3 DNA sequence: TGTGCCAGCAGCCAAAGACAGGGCGAACAGCCCCAGCATTTT.